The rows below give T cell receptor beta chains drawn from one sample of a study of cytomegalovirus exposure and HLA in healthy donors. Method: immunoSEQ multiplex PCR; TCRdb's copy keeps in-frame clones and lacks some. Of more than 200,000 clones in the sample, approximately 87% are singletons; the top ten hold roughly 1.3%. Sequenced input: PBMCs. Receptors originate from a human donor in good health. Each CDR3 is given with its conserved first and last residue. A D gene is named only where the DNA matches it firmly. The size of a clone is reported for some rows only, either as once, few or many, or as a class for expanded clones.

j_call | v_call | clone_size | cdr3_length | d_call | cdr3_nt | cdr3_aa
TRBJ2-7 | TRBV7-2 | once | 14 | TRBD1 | TGTGCCAGCAGCCATTACCTGGACAGGGACGAGCAGTACTTC | CASSHYLDRDEQYF
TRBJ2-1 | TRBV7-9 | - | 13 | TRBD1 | TGTGCCAGCAGCCGGACAGGGTACAATGAGCAGTTCTTC | CASSRTGYNEQFF
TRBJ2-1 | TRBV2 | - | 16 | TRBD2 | TGTGCCAGCAGTAGATTCTTAGCGGGAGTTGTCAATGAGCAGTTCTTC | CASSRFLAGVVNEQFF
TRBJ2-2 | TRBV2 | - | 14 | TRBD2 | TGTGCCAGCCGGACTAGCGTGAACACCGGGGAGCTGTTTTTT | CASRTSVNTGELFF
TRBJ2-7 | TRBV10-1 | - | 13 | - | TGCGCCAGCAGTGAGGCAGGAACCTACGAGCAGTACTTC | CASSEAGTYEQYF
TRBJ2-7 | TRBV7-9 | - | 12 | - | TGTTCCAGCAGCTTAGGCAGGGCCGAGCAGTACTTC | CSSSLGRAEQYF
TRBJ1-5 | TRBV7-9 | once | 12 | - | TGTGCCAGCAGCGCCCACGGCGGACCCCAGCATTTT | CASSAHGGPQHF
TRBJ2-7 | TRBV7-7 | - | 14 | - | TGTGCTAGCAGCTTAGGAGAAGCTGCCGACGAGCAGTACTTC | CASSLGEAADEQYF
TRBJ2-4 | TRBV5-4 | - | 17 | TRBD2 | TGTGCCAGCAGCTTTAGCGGGAGAACGATAGCCAAAAACATTCAGTACTTC | CASSFSGRTIAKNIQYF
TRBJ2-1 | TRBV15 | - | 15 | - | TGTGCCGTCCGCCCTCTGTGGGAGACCGGGGATGAGCAGTTCTTC | CAVRPLWETGDEQFF
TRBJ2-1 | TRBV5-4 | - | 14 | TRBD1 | TGTGCCAGCAGCGTGGGACAGGTTAAGGTTGAGTGGTTCTTC | CASSVGQVKVEWFF
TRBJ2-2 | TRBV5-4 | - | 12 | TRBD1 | TGTGCCAGCAGACAGGGGGCCGGGGAGCTGTTTTTT | CASRQGAGELFF
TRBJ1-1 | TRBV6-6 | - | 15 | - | TGTGCCAGCAGTACATCAGGACGGGGGAACACTGAAGCTTTCTTT | CASSTSGRGNTEAFF
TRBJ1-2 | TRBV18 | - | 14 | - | TGTGCCAGCTCACCACCCGGGGGGATCTATGGCTACACCTTC | CASSPPGGIYGYTF
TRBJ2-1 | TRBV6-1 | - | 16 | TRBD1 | TGTGCCAGCAGTGAAGGGGTGGGACAGGGGGCTGATGAGCAGTTCTTC | CASSEGVGQGADEQFF
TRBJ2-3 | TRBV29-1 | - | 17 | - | TGCAGCGTAGGCAGGGGGTACGGGGGCCCTGGCACAGATACGCAGTATTTT | CSVGRGYGGPGTDTQYF
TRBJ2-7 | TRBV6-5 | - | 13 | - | TGTGCCAGCAGTTACTCCAGGGAATACGAGCAGTACTTC | CASSYSREYEQYF
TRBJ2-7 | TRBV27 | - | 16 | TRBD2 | TGTGCCAGCAGTATCGCCGGGAGCGGGAGCGTGTGGGAGCAGTACTTC | CASSIAGSGSVWEQYF
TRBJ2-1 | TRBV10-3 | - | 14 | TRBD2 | TGTGCCATCAGTGACGGGAGGGGGGTCAATGAGCAGTTCTTC | CAISDGRGVNEQFF
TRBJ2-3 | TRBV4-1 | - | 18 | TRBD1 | TGCGCCAGCAGCCAAGATGTTAGGACAGGGTTGATCACAGATACGCAGTATTTT | CASSQDVRTGLITDTQYF
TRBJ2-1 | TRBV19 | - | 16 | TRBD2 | TGTGCCAGTAGTAGTTTGGGACTAGCGGGAGGGAATGAGCAGTTCTTC | CASSSLGLAGGNEQFF
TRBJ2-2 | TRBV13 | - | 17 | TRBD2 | TGTGCCAGCAGTTCACCCGGGACTAGCGGAAACACCGGGGAGCTGTTTTTT | CASSSPGTSGNTGELFF
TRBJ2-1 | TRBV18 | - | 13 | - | TGTGCCAGCTCATCCCTAGCCGGTAATGAGCAGTTCTTC | CASSSLAGNEQFF
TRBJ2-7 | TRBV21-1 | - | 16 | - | TGTGCCAGCAGCAAAGAGCGATACAGGGTTGGCTACGAGCAGTACTTC | CASSKERYRVGYEQYF
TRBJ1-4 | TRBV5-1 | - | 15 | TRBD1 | TGCGCCAGCAGCTTGGAGGGCAGGGGGCGCGAAAAACTGTTTTTT | CASSLEGRGREKLFF
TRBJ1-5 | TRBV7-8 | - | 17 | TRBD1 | TGTGCCAGCAGCTTCCGAGCCGGGACAGGGAGCAATCAGCCCCAGCATTTT | CASSFRAGTGSNQPQHF
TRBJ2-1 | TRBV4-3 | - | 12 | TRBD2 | TGCGCCAGCAGCCACGACGGGACTAGCCTGTTCTTC | CASSHDGTSLFF
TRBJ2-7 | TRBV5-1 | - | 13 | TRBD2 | TGCGCCAGCAGCGGGCGGGAGCAGCTCGAGCAGTACTTC | CASSGREQLEQYF
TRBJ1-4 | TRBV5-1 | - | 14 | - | TGCGCCAGCAGCTTATTGCAGGGGCCTGAAAAACTGTTTTTT | CASSLLQGPEKLFF
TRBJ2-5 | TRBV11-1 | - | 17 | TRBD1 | TGTGCCAGCAGCTTACTTCCCCCTGCAGGGGGCGGGGAGACCCAGTACTTC | CASSLLPPAGGGETQYF
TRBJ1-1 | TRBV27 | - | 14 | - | TGTGCCAGCAGTCCGTCGGGGGGTTATACTGAAGCTTTCTTT | CASSPSGGYTEAFF
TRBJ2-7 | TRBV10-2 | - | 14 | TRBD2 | TGCGCCAGCAGTGTGAAAGCGGGAGTCTACGAGCAGTACTTC | CASSVKAGVYEQYF
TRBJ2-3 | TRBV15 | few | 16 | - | TGTGCCACCAGCAGAGACCCTGAGGGAATCACAGATACGCAGTATTTT | CATSRDPEGITDTQYF
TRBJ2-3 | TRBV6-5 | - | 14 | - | TGTGCCAGCAGTTACTCGAGGGCAGCAGATACGCAGTATTTT | CASSYSRAADTQYF
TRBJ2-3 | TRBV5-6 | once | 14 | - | TGTGCCAGCAGCTCTGAACTAGCCGCAGATACGCAGTATTTT | CASSSELAADTQYF
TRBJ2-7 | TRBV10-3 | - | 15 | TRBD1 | TGTGCCATCAGTAAAATACAGGGGACGGACTACGAGCAGTACTTC | CAISKIQGTDYEQYF
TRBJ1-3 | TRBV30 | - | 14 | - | TGTGCCTGGAGTGGACAGTCCTCTGGAAACACCATATATTTT | CAWSGQSSGNTIYF
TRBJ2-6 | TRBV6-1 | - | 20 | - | TGTGCCAGCAGTGAACTTCATGTTGAGGGTATTACTTCTGGGGCCAACGTCCTGACTTTC | CASSELHVEGITSGANVLTF
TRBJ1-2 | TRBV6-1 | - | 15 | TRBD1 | TGTGCCAGCAGTGGTCAGGGGCAGGGGGCTGGGGGCTACACCTTC | CASSGQGQGAGGYTF
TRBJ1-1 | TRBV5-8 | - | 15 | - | TGTGCCAGCAGCATTCGATGGCAGGGAAGCACTGAAGCTTTCTTT | CASSIRWQGSTEAFF
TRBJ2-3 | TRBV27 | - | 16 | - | TGTGCCAGTAGTACTTTTAAGGGGATTCACACAGATACGCAGTATTTT | CASSTFKGIHTDTQYF
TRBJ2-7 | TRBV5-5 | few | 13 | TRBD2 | TGTGCCAGCACCGAAGCGGGAGCTGACGAGCAGTACTTC | CASTEAGADEQYF
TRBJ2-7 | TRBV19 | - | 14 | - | TGTGCCAGTAGTATGGGCAGCGGATCCTACGAGCAGTACTTC | CASSMGSGSYEQYF
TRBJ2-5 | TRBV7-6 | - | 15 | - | TGTGCCAGCAGCTCAACGACAGGTCGGCAAGAGACCCAGTACTTC | CASSSTTGRQETQYF
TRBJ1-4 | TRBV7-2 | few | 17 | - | TGTGCCAGCAGCTCTCACAGGTCCCGTGTTGCTAATGAAAAACTGTTTTTT | CASSSHRSRVANEKLFF
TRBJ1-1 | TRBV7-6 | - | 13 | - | TGTGCCAGCAGCATGGGAGTGAACACTGAAGCTTTCTTT | CASSMGVNTEAFF
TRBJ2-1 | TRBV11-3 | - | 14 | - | TGTGCCAGCAGCACCCGGGAAGGATACAATGAGCAGTTCTTC | CASSTREGYNEQFF
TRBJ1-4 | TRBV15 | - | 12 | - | TGTGCCACCACGAGGGAGAAGGAAAAACTGTTTTTT | CATTREKEKLFF
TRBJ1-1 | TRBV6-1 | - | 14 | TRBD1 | TGTGCCAGCACTTACAGGGGTGAGGGAACTGAAGCTTTCTTT | CASTYRGEGTEAFF
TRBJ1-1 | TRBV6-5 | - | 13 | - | TGTGCCAGCAGTTTCCGGGAGACCACTGAAGCTTTCTTT | CASSFRETTEAFF